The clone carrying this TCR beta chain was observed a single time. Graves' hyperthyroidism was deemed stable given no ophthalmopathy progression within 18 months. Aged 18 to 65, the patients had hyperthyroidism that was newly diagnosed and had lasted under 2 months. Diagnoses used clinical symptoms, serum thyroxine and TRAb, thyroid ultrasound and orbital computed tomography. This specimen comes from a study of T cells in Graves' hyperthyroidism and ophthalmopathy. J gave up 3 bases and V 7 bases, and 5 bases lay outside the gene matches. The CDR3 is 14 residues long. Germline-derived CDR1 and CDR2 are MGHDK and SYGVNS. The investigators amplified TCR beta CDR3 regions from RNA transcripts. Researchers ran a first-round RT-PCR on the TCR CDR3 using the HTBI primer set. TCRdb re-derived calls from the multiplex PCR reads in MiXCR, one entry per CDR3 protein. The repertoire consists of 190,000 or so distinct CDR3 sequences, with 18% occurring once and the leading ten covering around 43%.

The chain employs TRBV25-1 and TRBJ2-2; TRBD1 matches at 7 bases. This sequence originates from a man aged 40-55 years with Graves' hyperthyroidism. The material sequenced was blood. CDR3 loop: CASTPGQYTGELFF. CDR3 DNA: TGTGCCAGCACCCCGGGACAGTACACCGGGGAGCTGTTTTTT.